This T cell receptor beta chain was found in a study of post-analysis software for immune sequencing data. General study findings and limits: Controls showed lower frequencies than patients for a few TRBV segments, and TRBV5-6, TRBV5-1 and TRBV20-1 were among these.

The germline CDR1 and CDR2 sequences are SGHRS and YFSETQ. This CDR3 is built from 16 residues. The V gene lost 6 bases and the J gene lost 4 bases, with 22 bases spanning the gap. Unique molecular identifiers were carried by the TCR beta cDNA libraries. TCRdb itself ran the PCR reads through MiXCR, one entry per CDR3 protein. The sample shows around 190,000 distinct CDR3 sequences, around 29% of them seen only once. This clonotype has only a few counts. The antigen remains undetermined. The sample taken for sequencing was blood. The chain uses TRBV5-1 and TRBJ1-1, with D maybe TRBD1 (6 bases). This receptor was identified in a girl between 2 and 17 years old with multiple sclerosis. The CDR3 region has the DNA TGCGCCAGCACCGGGCAGGGGCTACCCGTGGCCACTGAAGCTTTCTTT. Its translation is CASTGQGLPVATEAFF. Based on the CDR3 plus reference TRBV5-1 and TRBJ1-1, the full variable domain is KAGVTQTPRYLIKTRGQQVTLSCSPISGHRSVSWYQQTPGQGLQFLFEYFSETQRNKGNFPGRFSGRQFSNSRSEMNVSTLELGDSALYLCASTGQGLPVATEAFFGQGTRLTVV.